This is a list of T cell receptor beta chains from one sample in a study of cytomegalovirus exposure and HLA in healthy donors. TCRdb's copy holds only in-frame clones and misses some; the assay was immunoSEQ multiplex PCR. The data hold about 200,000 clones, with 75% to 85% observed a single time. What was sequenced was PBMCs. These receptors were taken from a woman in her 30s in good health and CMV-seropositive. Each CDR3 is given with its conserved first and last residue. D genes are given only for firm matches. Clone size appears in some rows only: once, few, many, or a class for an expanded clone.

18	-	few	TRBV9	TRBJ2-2	CASSVDSRALQATGELFF	TGTGCCAGCAGCGTAGACTCGCGGGCTTTACAAGCCACCGGGGAGCTGTTTTTT
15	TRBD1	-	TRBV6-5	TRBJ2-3	CASSSLDRGTDTQYF	TGTGCCAGCAGTTCCTTGGACAGGGGCACAGATACGCAGTATTTT
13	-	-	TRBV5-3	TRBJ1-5	CARSYEFNQPQHF	TGTGCCAGAAGCTATGAGTTCAATCAGCCCCAGCATTTT
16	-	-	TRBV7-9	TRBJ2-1	CASSPQNRDTYNEQFF	TGTGCCAGCAGTCCCCAGAATCGGGATACCTACAATGAGCAGTTCTTC
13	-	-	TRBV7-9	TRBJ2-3	CASSSDSADTQYF	TGTGCCAGCAGCTCCGACAGCGCAGATACGCAGTATTTT
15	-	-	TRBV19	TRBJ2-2	CASSITGPNTGELFF	TGTGCCAGTAGTATTACAGGACCGAACACCGGGGAGCTGTTTTTT
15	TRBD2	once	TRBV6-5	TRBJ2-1	CASSPGLAASNEQFF	TGTGCCAGCAGTCCGGGGCTAGCGGCATCAAATGAGCAGTTCTTC
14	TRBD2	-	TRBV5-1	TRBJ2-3	CASSPGLAADTQYF	TGCGCCAGCAGCCCGGGACTAGCGGCGGATACGCAGTATTTT
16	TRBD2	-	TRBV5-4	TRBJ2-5	CASSSKRGGSQETQYF	TGTGCCAGCAGCTCGAAGCGGGGGGGGAGTCAAGAGACCCAGTACTTC
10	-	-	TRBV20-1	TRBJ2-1	CSASTYEQFF	TGCAGTGCTAGTACATATGAGCAGTTCTTC
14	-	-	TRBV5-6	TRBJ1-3	CASSFRDSGNTIYF	TGTGCCAGCAGCTTCAGGGACTCTGGAAACACCATATATTTT
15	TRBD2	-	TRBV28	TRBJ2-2	CASSRGLVGTGELFF	TGTGCCAGCAGCCGAGGACTAGTGGGGACCGGGGAGCTGTTTTTT
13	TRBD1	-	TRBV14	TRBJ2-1	CASSQVDRGPQFF	TGTGCCAGCAGCCAAGTAGACAGGGGGCCCCAGTTCTTC
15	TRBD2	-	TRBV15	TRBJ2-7	CATSRDTGGSYEQYF	TGTGCCACCAGCAGAGATACGGGGGGCTCCTACGAGCAGTACTTC
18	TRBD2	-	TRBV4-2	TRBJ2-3	CAGSQDTGLTRLTDTQYF	TGTGCCGGCAGCCAAGATACGGGACTAACTAGACTCACAGATACGCAGTATTTT
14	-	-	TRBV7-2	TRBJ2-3	CASSLEQYTDTQYF	TGTGCCAGCAGCTTAGAACAGTACACAGATACGCAGTATTTT
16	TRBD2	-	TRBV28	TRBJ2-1	CASSYSGRASYNEQFF	TGTGCCAGCAGTTACAGCGGGAGGGCCTCCTACAATGAGCAGTTCTTC
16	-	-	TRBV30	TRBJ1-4	CAWSKGQGTTNEKLFF	TGTGCCTGGAGTAAGGGGCAAGGCACAACTAATGAAAAACTGTTTTTT
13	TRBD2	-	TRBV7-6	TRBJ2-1	CASTTWGRDEQFF	TGTGCCAGCACAACCTGGGGGAGGGATGAGCAGTTCTTC
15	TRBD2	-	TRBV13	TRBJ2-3	CASSLGGGATDTQYF	TGTGCCAGCAGCTTAGGCGGGGGGGCTACAGATACGCAGTATTTT
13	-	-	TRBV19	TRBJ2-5	CASSPREWETQYF	TGTGCCAGTAGTCCCCGGGAGTGGGAGACCCAGTACTTC
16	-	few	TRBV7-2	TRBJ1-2	CASSLGGWGVSYGYTF	TGTGCCAGCAGCTTAGGGGGGTGGGGGGTGAGCTATGGCTACACCTTC
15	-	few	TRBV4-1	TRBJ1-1	CASSPWTGTNTEAFF	TGCGCCAGCAGCCCTTGGACGGGAACAAACACTGAAGCTTTCTTT
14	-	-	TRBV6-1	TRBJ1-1	CASSPSGTSIEAFF	TGTGCCAGCAGTCCATCCGGGACATCTATCGAAGCTTTCTTT
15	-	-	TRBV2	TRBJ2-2	CASSELRRRTGELFF	TGTGCCAGCAGTGAACTCCGTCGCAGAACCGGGGAGCTGTTTTTT
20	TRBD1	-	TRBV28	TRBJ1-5	CASSLWATGGPPYSNQPQHF	TGTGCCAGCAGTTTATGGGCGACAGGGGGGCCCCCTTATAGCAATCAGCCCCAGCATTTT
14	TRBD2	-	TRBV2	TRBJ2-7	CASSRTSGAYEQYF	TGTGCCAGCAGTCGGACTAGCGGGGCCTACGAGCAGTACTTC
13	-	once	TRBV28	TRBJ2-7	CASRVAGSHEQYF	TGTGCCAGCAGGGTGGCAGGGTCCCACGAGCAGTACTTC
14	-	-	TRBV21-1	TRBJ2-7	CASIDRESGYEQYF	TGTGCCAGCATCGACAGGGAGAGCGGGTACGAGCAGTACTTC
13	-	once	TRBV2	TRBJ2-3	CASRTLGTDTQYF	TGTGCCAGCAGGACCCTAGGCACAGATACGCAGTATTTT
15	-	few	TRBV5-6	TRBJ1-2	CASSFELPLGYGYTF	TGTGCCAGCAGCTTTGAACTTCCCCTCGGCTATGGCTACACCTTC
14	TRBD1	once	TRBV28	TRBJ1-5	CASRGGTDNQPQHF	TGTGCCAGCAGGGGTGGGACAGATAATCAGCCCCAGCATTTT
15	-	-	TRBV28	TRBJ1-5	CASSDTLVGVQPQHF	TGTGCCAGCAGTGACACCCTGGTAGGGGTTCAGCCCCAGCATTTT
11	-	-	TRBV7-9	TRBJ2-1	CSSSPLEEQFF	TGTTCCAGCAGCCCGTTAGAGGAGCAGTTCTTC
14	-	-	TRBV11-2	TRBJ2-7	CASSLNTNSYEQYF	TGTGCCAGCAGCCTCAACACCAACTCCTACGAGCAGTACTTC
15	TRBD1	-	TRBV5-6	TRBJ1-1	CASSFRGPLNTEAFF	TGTGCCAGCAGCTTCAGGGGGCCCTTGAACACTGAAGCTTTCTTT
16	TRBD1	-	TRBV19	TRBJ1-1	CASSIDPDRGGTEAFF	TGTGCCAGTAGTATAGACCCCGACAGGGGTGGGACTGAAGCTTTCTTT
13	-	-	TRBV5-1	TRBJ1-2	CASSLAGDYGYTF	TGCGCCAGCAGCTTGGCCGGGGACTATGGCTACACCTTC
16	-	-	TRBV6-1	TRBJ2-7	CASSEALGVLRYEQYF	TGTGCCAGCAGTGAAGCGCTCGGGGTATTACGCTACGAGCAGTACTTC
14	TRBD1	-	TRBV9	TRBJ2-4	CASSDRQGSNIQYF	TGTGCCAGCAGCGACAGACAGGGTTCGAACATTCAGTACTTC
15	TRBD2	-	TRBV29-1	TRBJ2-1	CSVNGASGRLIKQFF	TGCAGCGTTAATGGGGCTAGCGGGAGACTAATAAAGCAGTTCTTC
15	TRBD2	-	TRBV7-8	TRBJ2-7	CASGEGTLVTYEQYF	TGTGCCAGCGGGGAGGGTACGCTAGTCACCTACGAGCAGTACTTC
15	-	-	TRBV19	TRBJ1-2	CASSTRQSKFYGYTF	TGTGCCAGTAGTACCCGACAGAGTAAATTCTATGGCTACACCTTC
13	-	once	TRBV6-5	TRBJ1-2	CASSYSSNYGYTF	TGTGCCAGCAGTTACTCATCAAACTATGGCTACACCTTC
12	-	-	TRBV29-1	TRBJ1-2	CSVGGGTYGYTF	TGCAGCGTTGGGGGAGGGACTTATGGCTACACCTTC
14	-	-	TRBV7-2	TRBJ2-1	CASSSLTGYNEQFF	TGTGCCAGCAGCTCTCTAACAGGATACAATGAGCAGTTCTTC
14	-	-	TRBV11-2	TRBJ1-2	CASSLGTVDYGYTF	TGTGCCAGCAGCTTAGGGACAGTAGACTATGGCTACACCTTC
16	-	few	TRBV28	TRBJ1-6	CASSLLQGGYNSPLHF	TGTGCCAGCAGTTTATTACAGGGAGGGTATAATTCACCCCTCCACTTT
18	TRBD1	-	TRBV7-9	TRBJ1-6	CASSLGQGLDSYNSPLHF	TGTGCCAGCAGCCTTGGACAGGGCCTCGACTCCTATAATTCACCCCTCCACTTT
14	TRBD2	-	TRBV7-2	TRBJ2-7	CASSFSGRSYEQYF	TGTGCCAGCAGCTTTAGCGGGAGGTCGTACGAGCAGTACTTC
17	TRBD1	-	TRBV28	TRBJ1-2	CASSLGTDLNPSGGYTF	TGTGCCAGCAGTTTAGGGACAGACCTAAATCCTAGCGGGGGCTACACCTTC
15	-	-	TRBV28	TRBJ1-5	CASSPTGVLAQPQHF	TGTGCCAGCAGTCCGACCGGGGTATTGGCTCAGCCCCAGCATTTT
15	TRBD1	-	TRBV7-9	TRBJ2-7	CASSLGQGMSYEQYF	TGTGCCAGCAGCTTAGGACAGGGCATGTCCTACGAGCAGTACTTC
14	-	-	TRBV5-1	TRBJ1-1	CASSLEPGGTEAFF	TGCGCCAGCAGCTTGGAACCGGGGGGCACTGAAGCTTTCTTT